This T cell receptor (beta chain) was sequenced for a study of CXCR3-negative and CXCR3-positive naive CD8 T cells. Whole-study findings and limits: TRB CDR3s were more hydrophobic in CXCR3-positive than in CXCR3-negative naive cells.

As concerns this clonotype: What it recognizes is unknown.

All TRB cDNA libraries came from 5' RACE performed with UMI labels. For each CDR3 protein, TCRdb gives one entry from its re-call of the 5' RACE reads, without DNA. This sample's clone table lists some 120,000 distinct CDR3 sequences. The sequencing input was naive CXCR3+ CD8+ T cells from blood. Subset meaning: CD45RO-CCR7+CD27+CD95- naive CD8+ T cells expressing CXCR3 (TNR3+). The receptor was derived from a human donor in good health. Some clones in this sample may be carry-over from other donors' samples.

CDR3 loop: CASSRVGTGPKGPQHF. The chain carries TRBV5-6 and TRBJ1-5; TCRdb picks TRBD1, but there is no DNA to check that call. The CDR3 contains 16 residues. In germline, CDR1 is SGHDT, CDR2 YYEEEE.